Sequencing of this TCR beta chain was carried out in a study of type 1 and type 2 diabetes patients. Amplification started from genomic DNA. Amplification of the beta chain CDR3 used 30 forward and 13 reverse multiplex primers. MiXCR was run by TCRdb on the multiplex PCR reads, yielding one entry per CDR3 protein. Here the sample spans more than 250,000 distinct CDR3 sequences, 47% being singletons. The study's findings and limits: Age and gender were not matched between study groups, possibly biasing interpretation.

Concerning this clonotype: The antigen remains unidentified.

The clonotype was recovered from a man aged 18 to 30 with type 2 diabetes. The sample taken for sequencing was peripheral blood mononuclear cells (PBMCs).

In DNA form, the CDR3 reads TGTGCCAGCAGAGACGCGAACACTGAAGCTTTCTTT. This gives the protein CASRDANTEAFF. The V gene is TRBV28, the J gene TRBJ1-1, with D hard to call. The germline V gene encodes CDR1 MDHEN and CDR2 SYDVKM. Trimming stripped 6 bases from V and 1 base from J, with 6 bases between. The CDR3 spans 12 residues.